What follows are 19 T cell receptor beta chains derived from one specimen sequenced in a study of blood T cell repertoires in COVID-19. Repertoires were generated with immunoSEQ multiplex PCR, while TCRdb's copy carries only in-frame clones and drops some. Of 200,000 to 300,000 clones in the sample, 83% were seen once. Sequences were obtained from peripheral blood. The receptor set was obtained from a human donor in a cohort sampled during active COVID-19.

This clone occurred many times. This chain joins TRBV21-1 and TRBJ1-2; the D call in the table, TRBD1, was not verified against the DNA. TRBV21-1 is a known pseudogene. There are 10 residues in the CDR3. CDR3: CASSRQTSHF. CDR3 sequence (DNA): TGTGCCAGCAGCAGGCAGACATCTCACTTC.

V is TRBV7-9 and J is TRBJ2-7; 11 positions agree with TRBD2. Germline CDR1 SEHNR, CDR2 FQNEAQ (reference sequence). V shed 6 bases and J 5 bases; nucleotides not matched to a gene: 12. The CDR3 covers 16 residues. CDR3 loop: CASSQYIAGGLDEQYF. For the CDR3, the DNA is TGTGCCAGCAGTCAATATATAGCGGGAGGGTTGGACGAGCAGTACTTC. The complete variable domain, with remaining parts taken from reference TRBV7-9 and TRBJ2-7, reads DTGVSQNPRHKITKRGQNVTFRCDPISEHNRLYWYRQTLGQGPEFLTYFQNEAQLEKSRLLSDRFSAERPKGSFSTLEIQRTEQGDSAMYLCASSQYIAGGLDEQYFGPGTRLTVT.

V and J are TRBV5-4 and TRBJ2-1; TRBD2 matches 13 bases. There are 16 residues in the CDR3. V lost 4 bases, J lost 6 bases, and 7 bases stayed unmatched. Germline CDR1 is SGHNT and CDR2 is YYREEE (reference sequence). CDR3 loop: CASSPGTSGIRNEQFF. DNA of the CDR3: TGTGCCAGCAGCCCCGGGACTAGCGGGATCCGCAATGAGCAGTTCTTC.

The rearrangement uses TRBV7-9 and TRBJ2-7; 7 bases align to TRBD1. The germline CDR1 and CDR2 sequences are SEHNR and FQNEAQ (reference sequence). This CDR3 has 11 residues. V lost 5 bases and J lost 12; bases outside the gene matches: 7. This chain's CDR3 is CASSTQGLGYF. The CDR3 DNA is TGTGCCAGCAGCACACAGGGGCTGGGGTACTTC. The entire variable domain, with the rest obtained from reference TRBV7-9 and TRBJ2-7, is as follows: DTGVSQNPRHKITKRGQNVTFRCDPISEHNRLYWYRQTLGQGPEFLTYFQNEAQLEKSRLLSDRFSAERPKGSFSTLEIQRTEQGDSAMYLCASSTQGLGYFGPGTRLTVT.

This clone was observed a handful of times. The chain links TRBV29-1 to TRBJ2-3, with TRBD2 identical over 7 bases. The CDR3 totals 14 residues. V was clipped by 4 bases and J by 13 bases; unmatched bases: 17. Germline CDR1 reads SQVTM; CDR2 reads ANQGSEA. CDR3 protein: CSVGSVGGRAEEYF. CDR3 sequence (DNA): TGCAGCGTTGGGTCAGTAGGAGGGAGGGCCGAGGAGTATTTT.

V gene TRBV5-1 combines with J gene TRBJ1-2; D unclear. Germline CDR1 SGHRS, CDR2 YFSETQ. Trimming removed 0 bases from V and 0 bases from J, with 9 bases in between. The CDR3 spans 15 residues. The CDR3 sequence is CASSLVADANYGYTF. The CDR3 DNA reads TGCGCCAGCAGCTTGGTGGCAGATGCTAACTATGGCTACACCTTC.

The chain has TRBV19 and TRBJ1-3, with 7 bases that match TRBD1. Per germline, CDR1 LNHDA and CDR2 SQIVND (reference sequence). This CDR3 is built from 17 residues. Trimming cost V 3 bases and J 0 bases; bases outside gene matches: 8. The CDR3 DNA sequence: TGTGCCAGTAGTATTGAGACAGGGCATAGCTCTGGAAACACCATATATTTT. This encodes CASSIETGHSSGNTIYF.

Only one count was recorded for this clone. The V gene is TRBV7-2, the J gene TRBJ2-5, with 11 bases identical to TRBD2. Germline CDR1 and CDR2: SGHTA and FQGNSA. Trimming removed 5 bases from V and 7 bases from J; junction bases left unmatched: 6. The CDR3 runs to 14 residues. The DNA for the CDR3 is TGTGCCAGCAGCCTGACTAGCGGGGAGAGGACCCAGTACTTC. This codes for CASSLTSGERTQYF.

The rearrangement uses TRBV27 and TRBJ1-5, with D unclear. V lost 8 bases, J lost 6 bases, and 14 bases lay in between. CDR3 size: 13 residues. Per the germline V gene, CDR1 is MNHEY and CDR2 is SMNVEV (reference sequence). The DNA for the CDR3 is TGTGCCAGCTCATACAAGGAGCGTCAGCCCCAGCATTTT. The encoded protein is CASSYKERQPQHF.

A note on this clone: At the DNA level, this CDR3 is encoded by other sequences in the same sample as well. The rearrangement joins TRBV19 to TRBJ1-1; tentatively, D is TRBD1 (5 bases). This CDR3 has 13 amino acids. Germline loops: CDR1 LNHDA, CDR2 SQIVND (reference sequence). The V end was cut by 3 bases, the J end by 1 base, with 6 bases between. CDR3 nucleotides: TGTGCCAGTAGTATTAGGGGGAACACTGAAGCTTTCTTT. The encoded protein is CASSIRGNTEAFF.

V is TRBV7-9 and J is TRBJ2-7; no reliable D call. CDR3 length equals 11 residues. Trimming pared 3 bases from V and 7 bases from J, leaving 7 bases between. Germline loops: CDR1 SEHNR, CDR2 FQNEAQ (reference sequence). The CDR3: CASSFQVEQYF. The CDR3 DNA is TGTGCCAGCAGCTTTCAGGTGGAGCAGTACTTC.

This clone was seen more than once but under ten times. The J gene is TRBJ2-2, the V gene TRBV5-1; 7 bases match TRBD1. Trimming cost V 2 bases and J 8 bases; bases outside gene matches: 6. The CDR3 has 14 amino acids. CDR1 and CDR2 (germline): SGHRS, YFSETQ. CDR3 nucleotide sequence: TGCGCCAGCAGCTTAGACAGGGTGTCAGGGGAGCTGTTTTTT. Residues: CASSLDRVSGELFF.

The sample holds one count of this clone. V is TRBV6-1 and J is TRBJ1-2, with D possibly being TRBD1 (5 bases). Germline lookup yields CDR1 MNHNS and CDR2 SASEGT. The CDR3 covers 13 residues. The V end lost 2 bases, the J end lost 7 bases, and 11 bases lay between the germline ends. The CDR3 loop is CASSEKQVVGYTF. The CDR3 nucleotides read TGTGCCAGCAGTGAAAAACAGGTCGTTGGCTACACCTTC.

This chain links TRBV4-2 with TRBJ2-1, with TRBD1 identical over 7 bases. The CDR3 has 16 amino acids. The J segment lost 0 bases and the V segment lost 1 base, leaving 3 bases of the junction unmatched. The germline gives CDR1 LGHNA, CDR2 YNFKEQ. The CDR3 here is CASSQAAGGSYNEQFF. The CDR3, as DNA: TGTGCCAGCAGCCAAGCCGCAGGGGGCTCCTACAATGAGCAGTTCTTC.

This chain connects TRBV2 to TRBJ1-3; the match to TRBD1 covers 10 bases. The CDR3 extends over 16 amino acids. The germline V gene has CDR1 SNHLY and CDR2 FYNNEI. J was trimmed by 0 bases and V by 7 bases; bases with no gene match: 6. CDR3 amino acids: CASKRDRGFSGNTIYF. The CDR3 nucleotides read TGTGCCAGCAAAAGGGACAGGGGTTTCTCTGGAAACACCATATATTTT.

The gene calls are TRBV6-5 and TRBJ1-3; no reliable D call. Germline CDR1 and CDR2: MNHEY and SVGAGI. The CDR3 length is 15 residues. With 4 bases removed from V and 0 bases from J, the gap between germline ends came to 10 bases. The CDR3 sequence: CASSLELPSGNTIYF. The CDR3 region has the DNA TGTGCCAGCAGTTTAGAACTCCCCTCTGGAAACACCATATATTTT.

The rearrangement links TRBV19 to TRBJ2-2; no clear D gene. The CDR3 is 16 residues long. Germline V CDR1 and CDR2: LNHDA, SQIVND (reference sequence). V dropped 3 bases and J dropped 2 bases, with 13 bases sitting between them. This CDR3 is CASSIGGAINTGELFF. As DNA, the CDR3 is TGTGCCAGTAGTATCGGTGGAGCGATCAACACCGGGGAGCTGTTTTTT.

This chain connects TRBV11-1 to TRBJ2-1, with 11 bases that match TRBD1. J was trimmed by 4 bases and V by 4 bases; bases with no gene match: 6. CDR3 size: 16 residues. Germline lookup yields CDR1 SGHAT and CDR2 FQDESV (reference sequence). The CDR3 is CASSSLGTGGYNEQFF. The CDR3, as DNA: TGTGCCAGCAGCTCCCTAGGGACAGGGGGATACAATGAGCAGTTCTTC. The full variable domain, in which reference TRBV11-1 and TRBJ2-1 provide the parts outside the CDR3, is EAEVAQSPRYKITEKSQAVAFWCDPISGHATLYWYRQILGQGPELLVQFQDESVVDDSQLPKDRFSAERLKGVDSTLKIQPAELGDSAMYLCASSSLGTGGYNEQFFGPGTRLTVL.

This clone has a single count. V usage is TRBV5-1 and J usage is TRBJ1-2, with TRBD1 identical over 8 bases. The V gene end was trimmed by 4 bases and the J gene end by 5 bases; junction bases not matched to a gene: 10. Germline V gives CDR1 SGHRS, CDR2 YFSETQ. The CDR3 length is 15 residues. CDR3 sequence: CASSKDRDAVYGYTF. The CDR3 DNA sequence: TGCGCCAGCAGCAAGGACAGGGATGCGGTTTATGGCTACACCTTC.